The table lists the clone carrying this T cell receptor beta chain with a few counts. This specimen comes from a study of blood T cell repertoires in COVID-19. Study context: Italy, Spain and the United States were the sources of the convalescent and acute COVID-19 samples. T cells, B-cell-depleted T cells, or PBMCs provided the cDNA or gDNA that served as material.

The length of the CDR3 is 15 residues. V was clipped by 1 base and J by 4 bases, with 11 bases between them. The germline CDR1 and CDR2 sequences are SGHTA and FQGNSA. In the original analysis: Nucleated cell counts were estimated from reference gene primer amplification. Sequencing used immunoSEQ multiplex PCR; TCRdb keeps in-frame clones, though not all of them. V, J and clone size are taken as reported in that table, and D and trimming were inferred from the DNA itself. The data contain about 20,000 clones, about 90% of them singletons. The sample taken for sequencing was peripheral blood. The rearrangement joins TRBV7-2 to TRBJ2-1; a weak D match, TRBD1 (6 bases). This TCR was recovered from a human donor in a cohort sampled during active COVID-19. CDR3 protein: CASSLVGGLYNEQFF. The DNA for the CDR3 is TGTGCCAGCAGCTTAGTAGGGGGTCTGTACAATGAGCAGTTCTTC.